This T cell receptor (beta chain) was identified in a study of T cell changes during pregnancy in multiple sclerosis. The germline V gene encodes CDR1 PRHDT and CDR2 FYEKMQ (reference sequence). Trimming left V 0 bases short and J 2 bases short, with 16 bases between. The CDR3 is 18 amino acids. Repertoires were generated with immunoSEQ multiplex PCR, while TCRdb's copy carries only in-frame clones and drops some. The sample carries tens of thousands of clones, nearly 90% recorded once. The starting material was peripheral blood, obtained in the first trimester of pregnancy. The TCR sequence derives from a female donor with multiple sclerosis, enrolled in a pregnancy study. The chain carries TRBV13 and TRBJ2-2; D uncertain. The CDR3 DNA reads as TGTGCCAGCAGCTTAGGACCCGGTCGCCAGGCAAACACCGGGGAGCTGTTTTTT. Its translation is CASSLGPGRQANTGELFF.